The clone carrying this T cell receptor (beta chain) was seen a single time. This specimen belongs to a study of blood T cell repertoires in COVID-19. Some clones are missing from TCRdb's copy, which holds only in-frame ones; the method was immunoSEQ multiplex PCR. This sample carries some 170,000 clones, 87% of them seen once, and the ten largest clones take around 1.4%. Sequencing input: peripheral blood. This clonotype was obtained from a woman aged 45-60 years with acute or convalescent COVID-19.

The CDR3 nucleotides are TGCGCCAGCAGCTTCGGACAGGGCCAAGAGACCCAGTACTTC. Translating it yields CASSFGQGQETQYF. The genes are TRBV5-1 and TRBJ2-5; 8 bases fit TRBD1. Trimming removed 2 bases from V and 1 base from J; junction bases left unmatched: 1. Germline V CDR1 and CDR2: SGHRS, YFSETQ. This CDR3 comprises 14 residues.